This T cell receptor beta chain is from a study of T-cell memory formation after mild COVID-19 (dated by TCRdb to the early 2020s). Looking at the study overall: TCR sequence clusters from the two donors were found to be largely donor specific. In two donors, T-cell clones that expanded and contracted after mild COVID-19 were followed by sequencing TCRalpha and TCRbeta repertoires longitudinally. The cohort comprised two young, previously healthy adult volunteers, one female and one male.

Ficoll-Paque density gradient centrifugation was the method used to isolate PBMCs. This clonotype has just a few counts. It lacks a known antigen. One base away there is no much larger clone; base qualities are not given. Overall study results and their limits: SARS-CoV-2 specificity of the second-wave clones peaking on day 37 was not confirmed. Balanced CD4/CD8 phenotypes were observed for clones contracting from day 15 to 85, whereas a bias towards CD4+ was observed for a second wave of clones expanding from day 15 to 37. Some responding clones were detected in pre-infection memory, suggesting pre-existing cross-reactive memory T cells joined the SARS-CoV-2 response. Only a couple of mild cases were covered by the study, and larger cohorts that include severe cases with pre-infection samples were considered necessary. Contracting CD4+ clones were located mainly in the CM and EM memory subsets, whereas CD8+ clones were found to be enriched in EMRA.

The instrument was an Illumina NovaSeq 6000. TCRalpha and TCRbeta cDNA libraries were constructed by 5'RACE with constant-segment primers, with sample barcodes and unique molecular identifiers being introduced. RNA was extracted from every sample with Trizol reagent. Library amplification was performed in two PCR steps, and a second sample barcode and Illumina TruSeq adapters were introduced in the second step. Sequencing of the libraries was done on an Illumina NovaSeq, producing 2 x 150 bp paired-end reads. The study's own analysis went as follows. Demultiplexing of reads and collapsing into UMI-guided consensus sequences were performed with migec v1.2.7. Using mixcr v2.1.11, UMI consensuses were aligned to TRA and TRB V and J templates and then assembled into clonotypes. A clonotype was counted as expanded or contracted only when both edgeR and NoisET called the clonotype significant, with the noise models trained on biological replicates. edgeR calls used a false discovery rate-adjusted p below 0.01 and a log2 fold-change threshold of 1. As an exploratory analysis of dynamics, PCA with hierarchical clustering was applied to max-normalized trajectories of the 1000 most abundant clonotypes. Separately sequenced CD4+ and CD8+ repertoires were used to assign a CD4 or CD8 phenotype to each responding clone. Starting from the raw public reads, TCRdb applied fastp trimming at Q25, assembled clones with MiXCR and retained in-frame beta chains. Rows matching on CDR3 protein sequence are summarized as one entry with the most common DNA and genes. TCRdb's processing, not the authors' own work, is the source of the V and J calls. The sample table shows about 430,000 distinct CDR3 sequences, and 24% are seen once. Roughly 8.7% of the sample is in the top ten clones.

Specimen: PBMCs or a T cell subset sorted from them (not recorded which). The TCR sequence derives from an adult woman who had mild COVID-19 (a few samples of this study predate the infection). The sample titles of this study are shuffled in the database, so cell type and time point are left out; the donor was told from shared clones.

The CDR3 protein: CASSASGPNTGELFF. The bases read TGTGCCAGCAGCGCAAGCGGGCCGAACACCGGGGAGCTGTTTTTT. The sequence joins TRBV9 to TRBJ2-2, and TRBD2 may be the D gene, going by 6 matching bases. Relative to germline, V is 3 bases shorter and J is 0 bases shorter, with 9 bases between their ends. CDR1 and CDR2 are read off the germline V gene as SGDLS and YYNGEE. Counted from cysteine to phenylalanine, this CDR3 has 15 amino acids. Of all the DNA, just the CDR3 is kept, 45 bases in frame from base 1.